The T cell receptor beta chain described here comes from a study of monozygotic twins with inflammatory bowel disease. Whole-study results and caveats: The analysis did not separate different T cell subtypes. Support was absent for any single strong signal or clonotype linked to IBD. Especially with disease activity, IBD patients had fewer clonotypes in common with others than healthy twins did.

Reanalyzing the 5' RACE reads, TCRdb keeps one entry per CDR3 protein, without DNA. The listing records about 300,000 distinct CDR3 sequences. The CDR3 length is 15 residues. Germline V gives CDR1 SGHTA, CDR2 FQGNSA. No T cells were sorted before total RNA was taken from whole blood. Remarks on this clonotype: Antigen specificity is unknown.

Sequencing was carried out using blood. This sequence was found in a human donor with ulcerative colitis or Crohn's disease, or a healthy co-twin of an affected twin (not recorded which). This chain connects TRBV7-2 to TRBJ2-4; TCRdb outputs TRBD2, but without DNA this stays unchecked. This CDR3 reads CASSLGAGGPNIQYF.